This TCR beta chain was captured in a study of T cell repertoires in cytomegalovirus infection. Study as a whole: Indicated by public TCR beta signatures were CMV infection and matching HLA type. Study-level findings and limits: Adding up the frequency of public TCR beta families identified people who carried CMV plus the relevant HLA. Predominance within the ex vivo response was attributable to HLA-C-restricted CMV-specific TCR beta clonotypes.

CDR3 length: 13 amino acids. CDR1 and CDR2 from the germline V gene are LNHDA and SQIVND (reference sequence). J was trimmed by 9 bases and V by 10 bases; bases with no gene match: 10. This clonotype was seen only once. Its antigen is currently unknown. TCRdb used MiXCR to reprocess the reads, holding one entry per CDR3 protein. The table records about 180,000 distinct CDR3 sequences, approximately 15% of them present only once. This receptor was taken from a human donor in good health (CMV status not recorded). Some clones in this sample may be carry-over from other donors' samples. The rearrangement links TRBV19 to TRBJ2-1; 9 nucleotides align to TRBD2. Material for sequencing was PBMCs. Here the CDR3 reads CATISGRRGEQFF. The CDR3 bases are TGTGCCACCATTAGCGGGAGACGGGGTGAGCAGTTCTTC. The full variable domain, its missing parts supplied by reference TRBV19 and TRBJ2-1, is DGGITQSPKYLFRKEGQNVTLSCEQNLNHDAMYWYRQDPGQGLRLIYYSQIVNDFQKGDIAEGYSVSREKKESFPLTVTSAQKNPTAFYLCATISGRRGEQFFGPGTRLTVL.